This TCR beta chain was sequenced for a study of OX40 agonist ivuxolimab in advanced cancers. V was cut by 2 bases and J by 1 base, with 8 bases left in between. Per the germline V gene, CDR1 is MNHNS and CDR2 is SASEGT. There are 14 residues in the CDR3. Study-wide results and limits: Expanded clones belonging to CD8+ T cells outnumbered, on average, those of CD4+.

As regards this clone: Its antigen is as yet unknown.

Repertoires were generated with immunoSEQ multiplex PCR, while TCRdb's copy carries only in-frame clones and drops some. The sample yields fewer than 60,000 clones, approximately 90% seen once. The J gene is TRBJ1-1, the V gene TRBV6-1, with a weak D call TRBD1 (5 bases). The sequence came from an adult with an advanced solid tumor such as melanoma, head and neck, liver or kidney cancer. The sample was CD4+ or CD8+ T cells sorted from blood, taken in a trial of the OX40 agonist ivuxolimab. This chain's CDR3 is CASSEIGGNTEAFF. CDR3 nucleotide sequence: TGTGCCAGCAGTGAAATTGGGGGGAACACTGAAGCTTTCTTT.